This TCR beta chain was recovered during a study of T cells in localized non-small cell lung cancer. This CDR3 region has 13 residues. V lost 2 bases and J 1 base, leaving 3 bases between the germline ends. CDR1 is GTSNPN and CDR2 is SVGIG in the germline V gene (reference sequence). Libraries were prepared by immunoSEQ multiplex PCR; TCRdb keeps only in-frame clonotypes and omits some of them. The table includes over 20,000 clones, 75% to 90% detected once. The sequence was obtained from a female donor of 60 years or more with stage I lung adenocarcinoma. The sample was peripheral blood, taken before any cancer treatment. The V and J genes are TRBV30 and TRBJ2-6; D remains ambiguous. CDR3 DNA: TGTGCCTGGAGTCCTTCTGGGGCCAACGTCCTGACTTTC. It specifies CAWSPSGANVLTF.